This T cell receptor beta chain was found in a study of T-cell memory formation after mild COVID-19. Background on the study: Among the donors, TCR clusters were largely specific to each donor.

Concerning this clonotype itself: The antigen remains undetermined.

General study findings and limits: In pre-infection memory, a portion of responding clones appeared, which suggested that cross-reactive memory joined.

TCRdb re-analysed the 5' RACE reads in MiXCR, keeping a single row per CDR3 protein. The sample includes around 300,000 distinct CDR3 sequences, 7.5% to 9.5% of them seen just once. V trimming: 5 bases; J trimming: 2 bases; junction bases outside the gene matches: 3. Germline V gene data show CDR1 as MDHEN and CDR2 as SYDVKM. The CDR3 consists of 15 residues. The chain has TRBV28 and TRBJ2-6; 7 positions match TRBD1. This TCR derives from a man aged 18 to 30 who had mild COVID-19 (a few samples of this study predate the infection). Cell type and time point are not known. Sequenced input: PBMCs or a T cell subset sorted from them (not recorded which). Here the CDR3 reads CASSRTGAGANVLTF. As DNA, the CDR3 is TGTGCCAGCAGTCGAACAGGGGCTGGGGCCAACGTCCTGACTTTC.